Here is one TCR beta chain with its context. Its target is not known. These data belong to a study of OX40 agonist ivuxolimab in advanced cancers. Measured with immunoSEQ multiplex PCR; TCRdb has only the in-frame clones, and not every one. The table includes approximately 45,000 clones, around 82% detected once. Germline CDR1 and CDR2: MDHEN and SYDVKM. The CDR3 contains 12 residues. Trimming took 4 bases from V and 4 from J, leaving 8 bases between them. Overall study findings and caveats: Expanded clones tended on average to be more numerous among CD8+ T cells than CD4+.

V is TRBV28 and J is TRBJ2-7; TRBD2 might be the D (5 bases). This TCR came from an adult with an advanced solid tumor such as melanoma, head and neck, liver or kidney cancer. Sequenced here: CD4+ or CD8+ T cells sorted from blood, sampled in a trial of the OX40 agonist ivuxolimab. The CDR3: CASSYGVYEQYF. The CDR3 bases are TGTGCCAGCAGTTACGGGGTATACGAGCAGTACTTC.